Shown below are 12 T cell receptor beta chains from a single sample sequenced in a study of T cell responses to AZD1222 COVID-19 vaccine. Some clones are missing from TCRdb's copy, which holds only in-frame ones; the method was immunoSEQ multiplex PCR. The sample shows tens of thousands of clones, around 85% of them seen only once. The sample consisted of peripheral blood, taken on day 0 of MenACWY control vaccination. All receptors derive from an adult in good health.

The chain links TRBV5-6 to TRBJ1-6, with 7 positions matching TRBD1. The V and J ends lost 0 bases and 10 bases, in that order; junction bases with no gene match: 7. The V gene's germline CDR1 is SGHDT and CDR2 YYEEEE. CDR3 size: 15 residues. The CDR3 region has the DNA TGTGCCAGCAGCTTGGGGCCAGGGGGAGGGTCACCCCTCCACTTT. This encodes CASSLGPGGGSPLHF. The variable domain in full, with the rest retrieved from reference TRBV5-6 and TRBJ1-6, is DAGVTQSPTHLIKTRGQQVTLRCSPKSGHDTVSWYQQALGQGPQFIFQYYEEEERQRGNFPDRFSGHQFPNYSSELNVNALLLGDSALYLCASSLGPGGGSPLHFGNGTRLTVT.

A single count supports this clone. V usage is TRBV11-2 and J usage is TRBJ2-7; a weak D match, TRBD2 (7 bases). The germline V and J ends were trimmed by 5 bases and 4 bases, with 27 bases remaining between them. CDR1 SGHAT and CDR2 FQNNGV come from the germline V gene. This CDR3 has 18 residues. In DNA form, the CDR3 reads TGTGCCAGCAGCCCCAGGGGCGTAGCAGCGGGAAGACTTTACGAGCAGTACTTC. Encoded protein: CASSPRGVAAGRLYEQYF.

The rearrangement links TRBV29-1 to TRBJ2-3, with unresolved D. This CDR3 is 13 amino acids long. Trimming took off 8 bases at V and 1 base at J, with 13 bases between the two ends. CDR1 SQVTM and CDR2 ANQGSEA come from the germline V gene. CDR3 in amino acids: CSPSARGTDTQYF. DNA for the CDR3: TGCAGCCCCTCTGCACGGGGCACAGATACGCAGTATTTT.

This clone was detected once. The chain uses TRBV6-2 or TRBV6-3 and TRBJ1-5; TRBD1 matches at 8 bases. Trimming took 2 bases from V and 6 from J; bases not matched to a gene: 9. CDR1 is MNHEY and CDR2 is SVGEGT in the germline V gene. The CDR3 runs to 16 residues. The CDR3 reads CASSYVRQGKGQPQHF. The CDR3 DNA is TGTGCCAGCAGTTACGTGCGACAGGGGAAGGGTCAGCCCCAGCATTTT.

The rearrangement joins TRBV7-8 to TRBJ2-1; D tentatively reads TRBD1 or TRBD2 (5 bases each). CDR3 size: 15 residues. CDR1 and CDR2 (germline): SGHVS, FQNEAQ. The germline V and J ends were trimmed by 5 bases and 12 bases, with 23 bases remaining between them. Here the CDR3 DNA reads TGTGCCAGCAGCGAAACCGGGACCCCGAATGGTCGGCAGTTCTTC. Protein product: CASSETGTPNGRQFF.

V is TRBV6-5 and J is TRBJ1-2; D gene unclear. CDR1 is MNHEY and CDR2 is SVGAGI in the germline V gene. This CDR3 is 12 amino acids long. Trimming pared 2 bases from V and 8 bases from J, leaving 9 bases between. As DNA, the CDR3 is TGTGCCAGCAGTTACCTCGGTGCCGGCTACACCTTC. Translating gives CASSYLGAGYTF.

The chain joins TRBV11-2 to TRBJ1-4; D ambiguous. V was clipped by 5 bases and J by 8 bases, with 18 bases between them. Germline CDR1 and CDR2: SGHAT and FQNNGV. CDR3 length: 15 residues. CDR3 amino acids: CASSPIYGVGEKLFF. In DNA form, the CDR3 reads TGTGCCAGCAGCCCTATTTATGGGGTCGGGGAAAAACTGTTTTTT.

The V gene is TRBV29-1, the J gene TRBJ1-5; TRBD1 aligns across 8 bases. The length of the CDR3 is 13 residues. Germline V gene sequence: CDR1 SQVTM, CDR2 ANQGSEA. The V segment lost 4 bases and the J segment 7 bases; nucleotides outside the gene matches: 6. CDR3 loop: CSVARDRTQPQHF. The CDR3, as DNA: TGCAGCGTTGCCCGGGACAGGACCCAGCCCCAGCATTTT. The whole variable domain, remainder taken from reference TRBV29-1 and TRBJ1-5, is SAVISQKPSRDICQRGTSLTIQCQVDSQVTMMFWYRQQPGQSLTLIATANQGSEATYESGFVIDKFPISRPNLTFSTLTVSNMSPEDSSIYLCSVARDRTQPQHFGDGTRLSIL.

The V gene is TRBV6-4, the J gene TRBJ2-3; a weak D match, TRBD2 (5 bases). Trimming cost V 3 bases and J 7 bases, with 14 bases left between them. Per germline, CDR1 MRHNA and CDR2 SNTAGT. The length of the CDR3 is 14 residues. CDR3 in amino acids: CASSEGDSSHTQYF. CDR3 coding DNA: TGTGCCAGCAGTGAGGGAGATAGCAGCCATACGCAGTATTTT.

J is TRBJ2-5 and V is TRBV28; D is ambiguous. The CDR3 consists of 16 residues. The germline gives CDR1 MDHEN, CDR2 SYDVKM. With 4 bases removed from V and 5 bases from J, the gap between germline ends came to 20 bases. CDR3 residues: CASSSATGPRRETQYF. The CDR3 bases are TGTGCCAGCAGTTCAGCCACCGGGCCCAGACGGGAGACCCAGTACTTC.

This rearrangement joins TRBV2 to TRBJ1-5; 7 bases match TRBD1. Trimming took 5 bases from V and 3 from J; bases not matched to a gene: 7. CDR1 and CDR2 from the germline V gene are SNHLY and FYNNEI. There are 15 residues in the CDR3. Here the CDR3 reads CASSPRGQLNQPQHF. DNA of the CDR3: TGTGCCAGCAGTCCCCGGGGACAGCTCAATCAGCCCCAGCATTTT.

The chain is built from TRBV30 and TRBJ1-2; 7 positions agree with TRBD1. Looked up from germline, CDR1 is GTSNPN and CDR2 is SVGIG (reference sequence). J was trimmed by 5 bases and V by 2 bases; bases with no gene match: 11. This CDR3 has 15 residues. The CDR3 region has the DNA TGTGCCTGGAGTAAGGGGGCGGGAAGCGTATATGGCTACACCTTC. Protein product: CAWSKGAGSVYGYTF. The full variable domain, its missing parts supplied by reference TRBV30 and TRBJ1-2, is SQTIHQWPATLVQPVGSPLSLECTVEGTSNPNLYWYRQAAGRGLQLLFYSVGIGQISSEVPQNLSASRPQDRQFILSSKKLLLSDSGFYLCAWSKGAGSVYGYTFGSGTRLTVV.